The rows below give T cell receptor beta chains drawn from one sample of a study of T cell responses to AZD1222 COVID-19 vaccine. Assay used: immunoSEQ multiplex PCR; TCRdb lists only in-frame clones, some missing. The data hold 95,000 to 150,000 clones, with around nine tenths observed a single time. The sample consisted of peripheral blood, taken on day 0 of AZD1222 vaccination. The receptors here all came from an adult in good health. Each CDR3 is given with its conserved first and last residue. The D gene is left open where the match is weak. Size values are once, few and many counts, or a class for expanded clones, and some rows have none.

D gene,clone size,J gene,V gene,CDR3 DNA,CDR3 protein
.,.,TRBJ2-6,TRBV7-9,TGTGCCAGCAGTTTGTCCTTCAGCACATCCTCTGGGGCCAACGTCCTGACTTTC,CASSLSFSTSSGANVLTF
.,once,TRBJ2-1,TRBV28,TGTGCCAGCAGTTTAGTAGGGTCGGGAGAGAATGAGCAGTTCTTC,CASSLVGSGENEQFF
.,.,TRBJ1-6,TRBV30,TGTGCCTGGGAGGGGGTTGGATCACCCCTCCACTTT,CAWEGVGSPLHF
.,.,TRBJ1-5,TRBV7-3,TGTGCCAGCAGCTTAGACAGCAATCAGCCCCAGCATTTT,CASSLDSNQPQHF
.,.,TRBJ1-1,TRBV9,TGTGCCAGCAGCAGACCCGGGGTCGGGAACACTGAAGCTTTCTTT,CASSRPGVGNTEAFF
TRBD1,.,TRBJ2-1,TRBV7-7,TGTGCTAGCAGCTTTCGGGACAGTCCCTACAATGAGCAGTTCTTC,CASSFRDSPYNEQFF
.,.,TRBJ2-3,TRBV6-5,TGTGCCACGACTAGGGGGTCTAGCACAGATACGCAGTATTTT,CATTRGSSTDTQYF
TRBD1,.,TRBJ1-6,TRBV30,TGTGCCTGGAGTCTCGGACAGGATAATTCACCCCTCCACTTT,CAWSLGQDNSPLHF
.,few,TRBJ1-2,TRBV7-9,TGTGCCAGCAGCTTCGAGAGGGCGCGGGACTCTGGCTACACCTTC,CASSFERARDSGYTF
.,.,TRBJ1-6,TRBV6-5,TGTGCCAGCAGTTCGACAGCGTCCTCCTATAATTCACCCCTCCACTTT,CASSSTASSYNSPLHF
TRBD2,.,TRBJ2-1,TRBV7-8,TGTGCCAGCGGGAAGTCTAGCGGCCCTAGCTCCTACAATGAGCAGTTCTTC,CASGKSSGPSSYNEQFF
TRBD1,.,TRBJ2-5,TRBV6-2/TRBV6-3,TGTGCCAGCAGTAACGGACAGGGGGCCGGAGAGACCCAGTACTTC,CASSNGQGAGETQYF
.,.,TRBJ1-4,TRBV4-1,TGCGCCAGCAGCCAAGAGGGGGTGGAGACTAAAGGAGGATATGGTGAAAAACTGTTTTTT,CASSQEGVETKGGYGEKLFF
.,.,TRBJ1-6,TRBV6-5,TGTGCCAGCTCTGGGGGCCCACCCCTCCACTTT,CASSGGPPLHF
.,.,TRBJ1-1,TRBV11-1,TGTGCCAGCAGCCCGGGGGTAGGTGGCACTGAAGCTTTCTTT,CASSPGVGGTEAFF
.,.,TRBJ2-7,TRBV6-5,TGTGCCAGTGCCAAATCGGGACAATTGGGCGAGCAGTACTTC,CASAKSGQLGEQYF
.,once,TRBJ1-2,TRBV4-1,TGCGCCAGCAGCCAACTACTTGACAGGCCGAGGGGGGGCTACACCTTC,CASSQLLDRPRGGYTF
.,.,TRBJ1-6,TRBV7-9,TGTGCCAGCCCCCCTCCCAGGGACGGACTAAATTCACCCCTCCACTTT,CASPPPRDGLNSPLHF
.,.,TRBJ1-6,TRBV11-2,TGTGCCAGCAGCCCTCTCGGGGGTAATTCACCCCTCCACTTT,CASSPLGGNSPLHF
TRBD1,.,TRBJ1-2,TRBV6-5,TGTGCCAGCAGCCCGGGACAGGGTACCTATGGCTACACCTTC,CASSPGQGTYGYTF
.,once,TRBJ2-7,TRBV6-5,TGTGCCAGCAGTCTCGGCTACGAGCAGTACTTC,CASSLGYEQYF
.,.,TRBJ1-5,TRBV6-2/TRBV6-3,TGTGCCAGCAGTTATTCTCGGAATCAGCCCCAGCATTTT,CASSYSRNQPQHF
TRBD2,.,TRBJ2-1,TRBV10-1,TGCGCCAGCAGTGAGTCGACTAGCGGGGGGGCTGAGCAGTTCTTC,CASSESTSGGAEQFF
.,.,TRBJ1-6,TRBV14,TGTGCCAGCAGCCTACGAACCCTCCACTTT,CASSLRTLHF
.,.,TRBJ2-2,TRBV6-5,TGTGCCAGCAGTTACTCAACAGTTGCGAACACCGGGGAGCTGTTTTTT,CASSYSTVANTGELFF
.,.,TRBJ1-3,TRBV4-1,TGCGCCAGCTCCTCAGGAAACACCATATATTTT,CASSSGNTIYF
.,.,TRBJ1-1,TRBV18,TGTGCCAGCTCACCACCGGAGGGGGGGGGCACTGAAGCTTTCTTT,CASSPPEGGGTEAFF
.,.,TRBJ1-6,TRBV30,TGTGCCTGGAGTAGGAGCTCCTATAATTCACCCCTCCACTTT,CAWSRSSYNSPLHF
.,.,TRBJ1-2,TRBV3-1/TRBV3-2,TGTGCCAGCAGCCAAGCGGGGGTGGATGGCTACACCTTC,CASSQAGVDGYTF
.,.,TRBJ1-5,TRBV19,TGTGCCAGTAGCAATAACGCGGGTAATCAGCCCCAGCATTTT,CASSNNAGNQPQHF
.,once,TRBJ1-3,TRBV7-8,TGTGCCAGCAGCTTATTTGAGGCTCGCTCTGGAAACACCATATATTTT,CASSLFEARSGNTIYF
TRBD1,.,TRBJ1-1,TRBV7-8,TGTGCCAGCAGCCCTCTTACAGGGGCGAGGACTGAAGCTTTCTTT,CASSPLTGARTEAFF
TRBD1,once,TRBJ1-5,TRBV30,TGTGCCTGGGCCAGGGGGTCGGATCAGCCCCAGCATTTT,CAWARGSDQPQHF
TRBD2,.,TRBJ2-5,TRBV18,TGTGCCAGCTCACTAGGACTAGTCGGCCAAGAGACCCAGTACTTC,CASSLGLVGQETQYF
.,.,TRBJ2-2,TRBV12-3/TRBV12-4,TGTGCCAGCAGCCCCCCCCGGGCCGGGGAGCTGTTTTTT,CASSPPRAGELFF
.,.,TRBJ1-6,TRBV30,TGTGCCTGGAGCAGCCCTTCACCCCTCCACTTT,CAWSSPSPLHF
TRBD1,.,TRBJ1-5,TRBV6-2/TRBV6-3,TGTGCCAGCAGCAGGGGGCTCGGGTATAGCAATCAGCCCCAGCATTTT,CASSRGLGYSNQPQHF
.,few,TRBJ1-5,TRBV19,TGTGCCAGTACCTTACAGGGCAATCAGCCCCAGCATTTT,CASTLQGNQPQHF
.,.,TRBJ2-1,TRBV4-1,TGCGCCAGCAGCCCAGACCCATACAATGAGCAGTTCTTC,CASSPDPYNEQFF
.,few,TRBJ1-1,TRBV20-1,TGCAGTGCTAGTAAAGGCGAAGCCAATGAAGCTTTCTTT,CSASKGEANEAFF
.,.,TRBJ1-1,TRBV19,TGTGCCAGTAGGGGGTTCCCCGGAGCTTTCTTT,CASRGFPGAFF
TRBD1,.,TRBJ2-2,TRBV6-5,TGTGCCAGCAGTACCGAACAGGGGGGGCTGTTTTTT,CASSTEQGGLFF
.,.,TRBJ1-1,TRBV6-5,TGTGCCAGCACCACAGGGTTGGGCACTGAAGCTTTCTTT,CASTTGLGTEAFF
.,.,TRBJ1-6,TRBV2,TGTGCCAGCAGTGGACAAGGGTCTTATAATTCACCCCTCCACTTT,CASSGQGSYNSPLHF